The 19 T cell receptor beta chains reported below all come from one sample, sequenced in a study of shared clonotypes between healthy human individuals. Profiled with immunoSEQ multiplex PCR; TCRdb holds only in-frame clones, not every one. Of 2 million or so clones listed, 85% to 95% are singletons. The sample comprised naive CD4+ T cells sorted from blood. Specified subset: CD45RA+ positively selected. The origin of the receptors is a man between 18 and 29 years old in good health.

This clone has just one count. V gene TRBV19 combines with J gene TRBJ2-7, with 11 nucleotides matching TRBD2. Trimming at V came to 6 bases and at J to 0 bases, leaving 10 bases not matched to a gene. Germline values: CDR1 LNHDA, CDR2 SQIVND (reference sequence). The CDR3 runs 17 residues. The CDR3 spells CASRRHSGTSGSYEQYF. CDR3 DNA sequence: TGTGCCAGTAGGCGACACTCCGGGACTAGCGGCTCCTACGAGCAGTACTTC.

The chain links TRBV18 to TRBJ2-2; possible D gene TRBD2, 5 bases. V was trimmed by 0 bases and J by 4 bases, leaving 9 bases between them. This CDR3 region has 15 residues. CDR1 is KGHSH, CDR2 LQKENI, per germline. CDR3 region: CASSPPGGLTGELFF. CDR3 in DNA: TGTGCCAGCTCACCACCCGGCGGACTCACCGGGGAGCTGTTTTTT.

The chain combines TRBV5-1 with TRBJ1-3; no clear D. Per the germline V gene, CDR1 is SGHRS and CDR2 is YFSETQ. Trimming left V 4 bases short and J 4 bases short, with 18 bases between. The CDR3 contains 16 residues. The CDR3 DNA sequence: TGCGCCAGCAGCAGCCGGACCGGCGGACGCGGAAACACCATATATTTT. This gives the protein CASSSRTGGRGNTIYF.

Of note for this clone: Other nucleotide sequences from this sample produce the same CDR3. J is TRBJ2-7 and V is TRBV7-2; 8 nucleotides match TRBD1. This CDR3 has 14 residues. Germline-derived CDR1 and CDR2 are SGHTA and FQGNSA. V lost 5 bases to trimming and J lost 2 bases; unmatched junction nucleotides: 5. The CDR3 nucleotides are TGTGCCAGCAGCCCACGACAGGGGACCTACGAGCAGTACTTC. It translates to CASSPRQGTYEQYF. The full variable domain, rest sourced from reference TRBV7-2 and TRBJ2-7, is GAGVSQSPSNKVTEKGKDVELRCDPISGHTALYWYRQSLGQGLEFLIYFQGNSAPDKSGLPSDRFSAERTGGSVSTLTIQRTQQEDSAVYLCASSPRQGTYEQYFGPGTRLTVT.

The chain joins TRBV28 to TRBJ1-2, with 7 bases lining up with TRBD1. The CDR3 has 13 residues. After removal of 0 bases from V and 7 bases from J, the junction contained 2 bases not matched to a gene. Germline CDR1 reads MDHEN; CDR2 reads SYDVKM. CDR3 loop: CASSLWAGGGYTF. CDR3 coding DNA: TGTGCCAGCAGTTTATGGGCAGGGGGTGGCTACACCTTC.

This chain's CDR3 is CAISEGLVSNTQYF. CDR3 DNA: TGTGCCATCAGTGAGGGACTAGTCAGCAATACGCAGTATTTT. The chain has TRBV10-3 and TRBJ2-3; 7 nucleotides line up with TRBD2. Germline loops: CDR1 ENHRY, CDR2 SYGVKD. V gave up 2 bases and J gave up 7 bases; unmatched junction bases: 6. This CDR3 is built from 14 residues.

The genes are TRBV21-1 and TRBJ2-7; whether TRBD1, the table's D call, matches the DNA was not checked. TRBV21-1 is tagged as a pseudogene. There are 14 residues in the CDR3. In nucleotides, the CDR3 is TGTGCCAGCAGCATCCGGACACCGCTCTACGAGCAGTACTTC. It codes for CASSIRTPLYEQYF.

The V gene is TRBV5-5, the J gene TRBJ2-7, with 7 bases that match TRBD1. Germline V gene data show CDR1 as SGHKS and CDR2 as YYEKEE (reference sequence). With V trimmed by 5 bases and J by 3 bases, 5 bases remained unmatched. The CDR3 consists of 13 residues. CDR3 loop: CASSLTGSYEQYF. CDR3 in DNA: TGTGCCAGCAGTCTGACAGGGAGCTACGAGCAGTACTTC.

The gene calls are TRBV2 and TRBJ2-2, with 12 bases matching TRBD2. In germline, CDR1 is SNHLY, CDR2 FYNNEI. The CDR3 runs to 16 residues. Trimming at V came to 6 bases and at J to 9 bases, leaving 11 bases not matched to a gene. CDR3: CASSGGLAGPHRELFF. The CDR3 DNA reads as TGTGCCAGCAGCGGTGGACTAGCGGGACCCCACCGGGAGCTGTTTTTT. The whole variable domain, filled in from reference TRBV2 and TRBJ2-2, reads EPEVTQTPSHQVTQMGQEVILRCVPISNHLYFYWYRQILGQKVEFLVSFYNNEISEKSEIFDDQFSVERPDGSNFTLKIRSTKLEDSAMYFCASSGGLAGPHRELFFGEGSRLTVL.

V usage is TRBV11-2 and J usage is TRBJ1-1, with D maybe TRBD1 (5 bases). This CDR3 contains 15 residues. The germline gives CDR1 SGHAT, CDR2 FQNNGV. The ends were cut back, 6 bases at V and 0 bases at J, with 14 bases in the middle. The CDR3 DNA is TGTGCCAGCAGATTGGCGGGACTGCTGAACACTGAAGCTTTCTTT. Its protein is CASRLAGLLNTEAFF.

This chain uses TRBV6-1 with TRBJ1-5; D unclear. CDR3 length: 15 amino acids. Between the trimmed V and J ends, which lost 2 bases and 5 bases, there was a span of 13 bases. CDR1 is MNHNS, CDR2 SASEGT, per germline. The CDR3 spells CASSESTFRYQPQHF. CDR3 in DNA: TGTGCCAGCAGTGAATCGACTTTTCGTTATCAGCCCCAGCATTTT.

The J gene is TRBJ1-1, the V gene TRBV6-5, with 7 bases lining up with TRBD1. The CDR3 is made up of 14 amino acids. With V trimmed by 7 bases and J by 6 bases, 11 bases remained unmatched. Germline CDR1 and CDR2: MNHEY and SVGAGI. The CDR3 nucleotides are TGTGCCAGCACCAAAACACAGGGGAGCGCTGAAGCTTTCTTT. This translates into CASTKTQGSAEAFF.

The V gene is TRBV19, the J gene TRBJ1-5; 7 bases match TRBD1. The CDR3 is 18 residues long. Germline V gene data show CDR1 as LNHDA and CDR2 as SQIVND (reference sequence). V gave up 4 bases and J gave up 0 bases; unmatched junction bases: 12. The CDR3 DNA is TGTGCCAGTAGTACGGGGGGGACAGCAAGTTATAGCAATCAGCCCCAGCATTTT. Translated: CASSTGGTASYSNQPQHF.

CDR3 DNA sequence: TGTGCCAGCAGTTCTACAGGGTGGGCGGACTACGAGCAGTACTTC. Amino acids: CASSSTGWADYEQYF. This rearrangement joins TRBV6-5 to TRBJ2-7; possible D gene TRBD1, 6 bases. Germline CDR1 and CDR2: MNHEY and SVGAGI. V lost 4 bases to trimming and J lost 3 bases, with 16 bases between them. This CDR3 region has 15 residues.

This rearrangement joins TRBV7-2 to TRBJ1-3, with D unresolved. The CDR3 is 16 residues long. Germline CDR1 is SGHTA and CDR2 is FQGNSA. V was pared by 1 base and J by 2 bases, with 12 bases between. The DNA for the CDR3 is TGTGCCAGCAGCTTAGGATCGGCCCGAACTGGAAACACCATATATTTT. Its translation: CASSLGSARTGNTIYF.

The CDR3 sequence: CASSQEIAVNTEAFF. In nucleotides, the CDR3 is TGTGCCAGCAGCCAAGAGATAGCAGTGAACACTGAAGCTTTCTTT. The V and J genes are TRBV7-2 and TRBJ1-1, with D unclear. Trimming pared 5 bases from V and 0 bases from J, leaving 13 bases between. Germline V CDR1 and CDR2: SGHTA, FQGNSA. The CDR3 contains 15 residues.

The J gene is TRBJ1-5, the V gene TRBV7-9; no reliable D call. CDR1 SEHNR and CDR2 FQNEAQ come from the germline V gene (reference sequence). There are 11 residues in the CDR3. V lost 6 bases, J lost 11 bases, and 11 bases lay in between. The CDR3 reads CASSRLLAQHF. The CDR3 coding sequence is TGTGCCAGCAGTCGTCTCCTGGCCCAGCATTTT.

The CDR3 sequence is CASSLVFGRGTDTQYF. The CDR3 nucleotides read TGTGCCAGCAGCTTAGTGTTTGGCAGGGGCACAGATACGCAGTATTTT. This chain connects TRBV7-9 to TRBJ2-3; D possibly corresponds to TRBD1 (5 bases). Trimming removed 1 base at V and 1 base at J, with 12 bases between. This CDR3 comprises 16 residues. The germline V gene has CDR1 SEHNR and CDR2 FQNEAQ (reference sequence).

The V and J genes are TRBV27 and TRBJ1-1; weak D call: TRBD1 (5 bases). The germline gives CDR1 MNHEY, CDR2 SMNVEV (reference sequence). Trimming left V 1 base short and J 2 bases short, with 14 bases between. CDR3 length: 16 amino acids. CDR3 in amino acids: CASSLWQGGINTEAFF. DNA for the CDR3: TGTGCCAGCAGTTTATGGCAGGGTGGTATCAACACTGAAGCTTTCTTT.